These T cell receptor beta chains were read from a single sample in a study of blood T cell repertoires in COVID-19. Clones were sequenced by immunoSEQ multiplex PCR, and TCRdb holds only the in-frame ones, with some missing. Among around 200,000 clones, 80% to 90% were seen once, and the ten largest hold less than 25%. The source material was peripheral blood. These receptors were obtained from a man in his sixties or seventies with active or convalescent COVID-19. CDR3s include the opening cysteine and the closing phenylalanine or tryptophan.

v_call,j_call,cdr3_aa
TRBV7-9,TRBJ1-2,CASSPLEQGGYGYTF
TRBV12-3/TRBV12-4,TRBJ2-5,CASSPRGPETQYF
TRBV11-2,TRBJ1-3,CASSKYPGQAWSGNTIYF
TRBV5-5,TRBJ2-2,CASSFGIGELFF
TRBV5-1,TRBJ2-7,CASSLGLNYEQYF
TRBV7-9,TRBJ2-1,CASTPPRASGRPWGRNEQFF
TRBV7-9,TRBJ1-5,CASSLVGASNQPQHF
TRBV7-2,TRBJ2-5,CASSLGQAQETQYF
TRBV27,TRBJ1-5,CASSPDGHNQPQHF
TRBV19,TRBJ1-4,CASRASTNEKLFF
TRBV5-5,TRBJ1-2,CASSLRPGLGYGYTF
TRBV7-8,TRBJ1-5,CASSQGQGLNGQPQHF
TRBV7-7,TRBJ2-5,CASASTSALGTQYF
TRBV7-3,TRBJ1-1,CASSPTRGNTEAFF
TRBV20-1,TRBJ1-1,CSASSGTTEAFF
TRBV10-3,TRBJ2-5,CAISATSGRAAETQYF
TRBV7-9,TRBJ1-1,CASSPDGGSTEAFF